This TCR beta chain comes out of a study of T cell repertoires in cytomegalovirus infection. Across the study: Public TCR beta signature analysis indicated the presence of both CMV infection and matching HLA type. Findings and limits, study-wide: Summed frequency of public TCR beta families distinguished CMV carriers with the relevant HLA. The ex vivo response was dominated by HLA-C-restricted CMV-specific TCR beta clonotypes.

This clonotype was counted at least ten times. No antigen is known for it. A single record per CDR3 protein comes from TCRdb applying MiXCR to the reads. This table has approximately 240,000 distinct CDR3 sequences, more than 9% appearing once. The CDR3 is 13 residues long. Trimming pared 1 base from V and 6 bases from J, leaving 9 bases between. Germline CDR1 reads SGHTA; CDR2 reads FQGNSA. Specimen: PBMCs. The clonotype originates from a human donor in good health (CMV status not recorded). Some clones in this sample may be carry-over from other donors' samples. V is TRBV7-2 and J is TRBJ1-2; D is unclear. This CDR3 reads CASSLGVGNGYTF. CDR3 DNA sequence: TGTGCCAGCAGCTTAGGGGTGGGGAATGGCTACACCTTC.